This TCR beta chain was recovered during a study of cytomegalovirus exposure and HLA in healthy donors. Measured with immunoSEQ multiplex PCR; TCRdb has only the in-frame clones, and not every one. The sample records over 120,000 clones, 94% being singletons. Germline V gene sequence: CDR1 SGHTA, CDR2 FQGNSA. The V end was cut by 1 base, the J end by 3 bases, with 12 bases between. This CDR3 is built from 15 residues. The rearrangement uses TRBV7-2 and TRBJ1-2; no firm D call. The sample was PBMCs. The TCR sequence derives from a man between 18 and 29 years old in good health and CMV-seropositive. In DNA form, the CDR3 reads TGTGCCAGCAGCTTAGGAGGAGGTCACGACTATGGCTACACCTTC. Residues: CASSLGGGHDYGYTF. Complete variable domain (other parts from reference TRBV7-2 and TRBJ1-2): GAGVSQSPSNKVTEKGKDVELRCDPISGHTALYWYRQSLGQGLEFLIYFQGNSAPDKSGLPSDRFSAERTGGSVSTLTIQRTQQEDSAVYLCASSLGGGHDYGYTFGSGTRLTVV.